This record looks at one T cell receptor beta chain sequence and its context. The data stem from a study of blood T cell repertoires in COVID-19. Under the authors' procedure: Amplification of reference gene primers provided the estimated nucleated cell counts. Profiled with immunoSEQ multiplex PCR; TCRdb holds only in-frame clones, not every one. V and J calls and clone size are those listed in that table; D and trimming were worked out from the DNA. The profile covers a few hundred thousand clones, with approximately 78% appearing a single time and about 9% taken by the ten largest. Participants were aged about 18 to 90 years, lived in under 30 US areas, and enrolled virtually. Before being deemed recovered, Cohort 3 donors had two negative PCRs, clearance, or symptom resolution. With V trimmed by 5 bases and J by 4 bases, 15 bases remained unmatched. Looked up from germline, CDR1 is SGHTA and CDR2 is FQGTGA. This CDR3 contains 17 residues.

The V and J genes are TRBV7-3 and TRBJ2-3; 7 bases are a match to TRBD1. The origin of this receptor is a man between 35 and 55 years old who had recovered from COVID-19. Sequences were obtained from PBMCs or T cells enriched from blood (not recorded which). The CDR3 loop reads CASSDKTGVGFPDTQYF. In DNA, the CDR3 is TGTGCCAGCAGCGACAAAACAGGGGTGGGTTTTCCAGATACGCAGTATTTT. Together with reference TRBV7-3 and TRBJ2-3, the CDR3 gives the full variable domain: GAGVSQTPSNKVTEKGKYVELRCDPISGHTALYWYRQSLGQGPEFLIYFQGTGAADDSGLPNDRFFAVRPEGSVSTLKIQRTERGDSAVYLCASSDKTGVGFPDTQYFGPGTRLTVL.